This T cell receptor beta chain appears in the sequencing data of a study of Ad26.COV2.S vaccination and SARS-CoV-2 variants. As for treatment: roughly 19 received Ad26.COV2.S at low or high dose, single or two shots; 5 received placebo; per-sample allocation not given. Samples analyzed were those drawn on day 63 after the first vaccine or placebo injection. This CDR3 is built from 12 residues. CDR1 SGHTA and CDR2 FQGNSA come from the germline V gene. Trimming left V 5 bases short and J 1 base short, with 5 bases between. Sequenced by immunoSEQ multiplex PCR; TCRdb stores in-frame clones only, minus some. Of 430,000 or so clones listed, 89% are singletons.

Sequences were derived from peripheral blood, sampled in a trial of Ad26.COV2.S vaccine versus placebo. The TCR sequence derives from a person aged 18 to 59 who received the Ad26.COV2.S COVID-19 vaccine or a placebo. The chain couples TRBV7-2 to TRBJ1-2; D gene uncertain. The CDR3 spells CASSRFNYGYTF. DNA for the CDR3: TGTGCCAGCAGCCGTTTTAACTATGGCTACACCTTC.